Below are 16 T cell receptor beta chains sequenced from a single sample in a study of cytomegalovirus exposure and HLA in healthy donors (dated by TCRdb to 2016 to 2017). Library preparation used the immunoSEQ multiplex PCR assay. For the multiplex PCR, a mixture combining 60 forward primers for TCR Vbeta segments and 13 reverse primers for TCR Jbeta segments was used. As stored in TCRdb, this immuneACCESS dataset retains in-frame rearrangements with V and J assigned. A fraction of the clones does not appear; measured against another copy, unresolved V genes explain less than half of the discrepancy, and the remainder lacks a known reason. Present in this sample are approximately 240,000 clones, more than 85% of which were seen just once. The top ten hold more than 0.8% of the sample. Sequenced material: PBMCs. The receptors stem from a young woman in good health and CMV-seronegative.

The V and J genes are TRBV19 and TRBJ2-7; TRBD1 might be the D (5 bases). The germline CDR1 and CDR2 sequences are LNHDA and SQIVND (reference sequence). With 3 bases removed from V and 8 bases from J, the gap between germline ends came to 14 bases. The CDR3 loop spans 13 amino acids. The CDR3 DNA follows: TGTGCCAGTAGTATCAGGGTCGGCCCCCAGCAGTACTTC. It yields the protein CASSIRVGPQQYF.

The gene calls are TRBV2 and TRBJ2-4; the match to TRBD1 covers 9 bases. The trim removed 2 bases at V and 4 bases at J, leaving 3 bases unmatched. Germline CDR1 SNHLY, CDR2 FYNNEI. This CDR3 spans 15 amino acids. In DNA, the CDR3 is TGTGCCAGCAGTGAACAGGGGACAGGGAAAAACATTCAGTACTTC. This gives the protein CASSEQGTGKNIQYF.

The count of this clone is one. J is TRBJ2-1 and V is TRBV4-1, with D possibly TRBD2 on 5 matching bases. This CDR3 region has 18 residues. Germline V gives CDR1 MGHRA, CDR2 YSYEKL. The V and J ends lost 0 bases and 8 bases respectively, with 23 bases between them. CDR3 residues: CASSQDPSAGLLGDEQFF. The CDR3 DNA follows: TGCGCCAGCAGCCAAGATCCTTCTGCGGGCCTACTTGGGGATGAGCAGTTCTTC.

The rearrangement links TRBV7-8 to TRBJ1-5; D is possibly TRBD1 (5 bases). The germline V gene encodes CDR1 SGHVS and CDR2 FQNEAQ. The CDR3 has 15 amino acids. V was shortened by 2 bases and J by 0 bases, with 8 bases between the two germline ends. The chain's CDR3 is CASSLQGSSNQPQHF. The CDR3, as DNA: TGTGCCAGCAGCTTACAGGGATCTAGCAATCAGCCCCAGCATTTT.

V and J are TRBV19 and TRBJ1-1, with 8 positions matching TRBD1. The length of the CDR3 is 13 residues. The germline CDR1 and CDR2 sequences are LNHDA and SQIVND (reference sequence). With V trimmed by 5 bases and J by 4 bases, 3 bases remained unmatched. The CDR3 DNA is TGTGCCAGTAGTGTGGACAGGGTCACTGAAGCTTTCTTT. Its protein is CASSVDRVTEAFF.

V gene TRBV5-6 combines with J gene TRBJ1-2; TRBD1 matches at 7 bases. CDR3 length: 16 amino acids. Germline loops: CDR1 SGHDT, CDR2 YYEEEE. With 3 bases clipped from V and 0 bases from J, the junction kept 8 bases outside the gene matches. The CDR3 region has the DNA TGTGCCAGCAGCTCTCCGGGACAGTCGGCTAACTATGGCTACACCTTC. This gives the protein CASSSPGQSANYGYTF.

CDR3 nucleotides: TGTGCCATCAGTGATGAGCGAGACTACGAGCAGTACTTC. It yields the protein CAISDERDYEQYF. V and J are TRBV10-3 and TRBJ2-7; D uncertain. The CDR3 loop spans 13 amino acids. Germline V CDR1 and CDR2: ENHRY, SYGVKD. Trimming shortened V by 3 bases and J by 3 bases, and 9 bases separated the two germline ends.

The genes are TRBV18 and TRBJ1-3, with TRBD1 as a possible D gene (5 bases). CDR3 size: 16 residues. Germline CDR1 and CDR2: KGHSH and LQKENI. The V and J ends lost 2 bases and 0 bases respectively, with 11 bases between them. The CDR3 DNA reads TGTGCCAGCTCACCAGGGGCCCGGAACTCTGGAAACACCATATATTTT. This translates into CASSPGARNSGNTIYF.

For this clone: The identical CDR3 is also encoded by other nucleotide sequences in the sample. This rearrangement joins TRBV7-9 to TRBJ2-7, with TRBD1 as a possible D gene (5 bases). Trimming removed 4 bases from V and 3 bases from J, with 7 bases in between. Per the germline V gene, CDR1 is SEHNR and CDR2 is FQNEAQ (reference sequence). This CDR3 region has 12 residues. In DNA form, the CDR3 reads TGTGCCAGCAGCTCAAGGGGCTACGAGCAGTACTTC. Translating it yields CASSSRGYEQYF.

This chain joins TRBV19 and TRBJ1-2; no clear D. The ends were cut back, 5 bases at V and 1 base at J, with 8 bases in the middle. The CDR3 is made up of 13 amino acids. CDR1 is LNHDA, CDR2 SQIVND, per germline (reference sequence). CDR3 bases: TGTGCCAGTAGTTCGAGGGTTAACTATGGCTACACCTTC. Its translation: CASSSRVNYGYTF.

The rearrangement joins TRBV4-1 to TRBJ2-7; tentatively, D is TRBD1 (5 bases). The CDR3 has 17 residues. The V end lost 0 bases, the J end lost 3 bases, and 18 bases lay between the germline ends. Germline assignment: CDR1 MGHRA and CDR2 YSYEKL. The CDR3 sequence is CASSQDHGRAQLYEQYF. The DNA of the CDR3 is TGCGCCAGCAGCCAAGATCACGGCAGGGCCCAACTCTACGAGCAGTACTTC.

This clone appeared a single time. The chain uses TRBV13 and TRBJ2-5; D may be TRBD2 (5 bases). The V gene lost 5 bases and the J gene lost 5 bases, with 9 bases spanning the gap. The CDR3 extends over 12 amino acids. Looked up from germline, CDR1 is PRHDT and CDR2 is FYEKMQ (reference sequence). CDR3 in DNA: TGTGCCAGCAGCCTTAGAGGGGAGACCCAGTACTTC. This encodes CASSLRGETQYF.

The V call is TRBV2, the J call TRBJ2-7; D might be TRBD1 (6 bases). Looked up from germline, CDR1 is SNHLY and CDR2 is FYNNEI. Trimming removed 7 bases from V and 2 bases from J, with 15 bases in between. The CDR3 totals 14 residues. The CDR3 region is CASKFRDIPYEQYF. In DNA form, the CDR3 reads TGTGCCAGCAAGTTTCGGGACATCCCCTACGAGCAGTACTTC.

The chain carries TRBV9 and TRBJ1-1; 11 bases line up with TRBD1. CDR3 size: 18 residues. The germline CDR1 and CDR2 sequences are SGDLS and YYNGEE. V was clipped by 3 bases and J by 0 bases; unmatched bases: 10. The CDR3: CASSGEGTGGGMNTEAFF. For the CDR3, the DNA is TGTGCCAGCAGCGGTGAGGGGACAGGGGGTGGCATGAACACTGAAGCTTTCTTT.

The genes are TRBV9 and TRBJ1-3; no clear D. CDR1 and CDR2 from the germline V gene are SGDLS and YYNGEE. V lost 0 bases and J 6 bases, leaving 7 bases between the germline ends. This CDR3 comprises 13 residues. CDR3 DNA: TGTGCCAGCAGCGTAGAAAGCGCAAACACCATATATTTT. This gives the protein CASSVESANTIYF.

This chain joins TRBV5-6 and TRBJ2-3; D perhaps matches TRBD2 (5 bases). CDR1 is SGHDT, CDR2 YYEEEE, per germline. V lost 3 bases, J lost 15 bases, and 20 bases lay in between. The CDR3 consists of 13 residues. The CDR3, as DNA: TGTGCCAGCAGCTACGCTCGGACTGCACGGTATTATTTT. This translates into CASSYARTARYYF.